This TCR beta chain was profiled in a study of OX40 agonist ivuxolimab in advanced cancers. This clone was seen just once. The CDR3 contains 14 residues. Trimming left V 7 bases short and J 8 bases short, with 17 bases between. The germline gives CDR1 MNHNS, CDR2 SASEGT. Method: immunoSEQ multiplex PCR; TCRdb's copy keeps in-frame clones and lacks some. The table records approximately 44,000 clones, over 80% of them present only once. The sequenced sample was CD4+ or CD8+ T cells sorted from blood, obtained in a trial of the OX40 agonist ivuxolimab. The chain has TRBV6-1 and TRBJ2-2, with D possibly being TRBD2 (8 bases). The TCR was taken from an adult with an advanced solid tumor such as melanoma, head and neck, liver or kidney cancer. CDR3 amino acids: CASITGGTAGELFF. The CDR3 coding sequence is TGTGCCAGCATCACGGGAGGGACAGCAGGGGAGCTGTTTTTT.